The 5 T cell receptor beta chains below were found in one sample sequenced in a study of control samples from healthy donors and cancer patients. Sequencing was performed with immunoSEQ multiplex PCR; in TCRdb, only in-frame clones are kept and a portion is missing. The sample holds about 71,000 clones, under 90% seen once. Specimen: PBMCs. Every receptor here comes from a man aged 55 to 70 with lung cancer.

The gene calls are TRBV18 and TRBJ1-1; possibly TRBD1 for D (6 bases). Between the trimmed V and J ends, which lost 2 bases and 7 bases, there was a span of 14 bases. Germline V lookup: CDR1 KGHSH, CDR2 LQKENI. The CDR3 extends over 14 amino acids. CDR3 nucleotide sequence: TGTGCCAGCTCACCAAACAGGGCGGGGGGTGAAGCTTTCTTT. Translation: CASSPNRAGGEAFF. Using reference TRBV18 and TRBJ1-1 for the parts outside the CDR3, the full variable domain is NAGVMQNPRHLVRRRGQEARLRCSPMKGHSHVYWYRQLPEEGLKFMVYLQKENIIDESGMPKERFSAEFPKEGPSILRIQQVVRGDSAAYFCASSPNRAGGEAFFGQGTRLTVV.

In this sample, this clone turned up once. This chain connects TRBV12-5 to TRBJ2-1, with 7 bases lining up with TRBD1. CDR3 size: 13 residues. The V gene end was trimmed by 4 bases and the J gene end by 9 bases; junction bases not matched to a gene: 6. CDR1 and CDR2 (germline): LGHNT, FRNRAP. DNA for the CDR3: TGTGCTAGTGGTTCATTCCAGGGGGTTGAGCAGTTCTTC. It codes for CASGSFQGVEQFF.

V gene TRBV29-1 combines with J gene TRBJ1-5; the D is unclear. CDR3 length: 14 residues. CDR1 and CDR2 (germline): SQVTM, ANQGSEA. V was trimmed by 0 bases and J by 7 bases, leaving 13 bases between them. This chain's CDR3 is CSVEDKAKGQPQHF. CDR3 DNA sequence: TGCAGCGTTGAAGATAAGGCTAAAGGCCAGCCCCAGCATTTT.

This clone has just one count. The J gene is TRBJ2-7, the V gene TRBV20-1, with D perhaps assigned TRBD1 or TRBD2 (6 bases each). The CDR3 length is 11 residues. CDR1 is DFQATT, CDR2 SNEGSKA, per germline (reference sequence). The V gene lost 3 bases and the J gene lost 7 bases, with 10 bases spanning the gap. The CDR3 loop is CSASTGREQYF. The CDR3, as DNA: TGCAGTGCTAGCACAGGGAGGGAGCAGTACTTC.

This chain connects TRBV5-1 to TRBJ2-5; 8 nucleotides match TRBD2. The ends lost 3 bases at V and 5 bases at J; junction bases unmatched: 6. This CDR3 comprises 14 residues. Germline V gives CDR1 SGHRS, CDR2 YFSETQ. CDR3 DNA sequence: TGCGCCAGCAGCTCACAGGGCGGGGGGGAGACCCAGTACTTC. It encodes CASSSQGGGETQYF. The full variable domain, with the rest looked up from reference TRBV5-1 and TRBJ2-5, is KAGVTQTPRYLIKTRGQQVTLSCSPISGHRSVSWYQQTPGQGLQFLFEYFSETQRNKGNFPGRFSGRQFSNSRSEMNVSTLELGDSALYLCASSSQGGGETQYFGPGTRLLVL.